This TCR beta chain is drawn from a study of blood T cells in healthy people across ages. There were healthy Caucasian individuals from Russia, aged 6 to 90, serving as donors. Study-level findings and limits: Aged donors had fewer naive CD4+ cells and lower diversity than long-lived donors.

Concerning this clonotype: Antigen unknown.

It was with a sample-barcoded 5' primer and a J-beta primer mix that a second PCR of roughly 7 to 11 cycles was run. Each cDNA molecule carried a tag from a template-switch adaptor that contained 12 random nucleotides. TCRdb processed the 5' RACE reads anew with MiXCR; each CDR3 protein has one entry. The sample consists of about 1 million distinct CDR3 sequences, 40% to 50% of them appearing once. Trimming left V 5 bases short and J 1 base short, with 9 bases between. The CDR3 contains 15 residues. The germline V gene has CDR1 WNHNN and CDR2 SYGVQD (reference sequence). This sequence joins TRBV10-1 and TRBJ2-6; D remains unclear. This receptor was obtained from a woman aged 55 to 70 in good health. Sequenced sample: blood. As DNA, the CDR3 is TGCGCCAGCAGTTCGAAGGGTTCTGGGGCCAACGTCCTGACTTTC. The encoded protein is CASSSKGSGANVLTF.